The TCR beta chain described here comes from a study of shared clonotypes between healthy human individuals. As for the study in general: Every donor yielded three CD4 naive, three CD4 memory, two CD8 naive and one CD8 memory plate.

This table comes from immunoSEQ multiplex PCR, and its TCRdb copy is limited to in-frame clones, with some not included. The sample carries some 2,400,000 clones, approximately 94% recorded once. Naive CD45RA+ and memory CD45RA-negative subsets were split from CD4+ cells. Study observations and caveats: The study drew on few donors, limiting represented genetic and exposure-history diversity. A generally larger estimated richness was seen in naive subsets than in memory subsets.

Note on this clone: The antigen is not known.

The CDR3 runs 15 residues. V was cut by 1 base and J by 4 bases, with 11 bases left in between. Germline V lookup: CDR1 SEHNR, CDR2 FQNEAQ (reference sequence). The sequence was obtained from a man between 18 and 29 years old in good health. The sequenced sample was naive CD4+ T cells sorted from blood. As to subset: CD45RA+ positively selected. The gene calls are TRBV7-9 and TRBJ1-3; tentatively, D is TRBD1 (5 bases). The CDR3 region has the DNA TGTGCCAGCAGCTTAGTGGGACGTCGAGGAAACACCATATATTTT. Its translation: CASSLVGRRGNTIYF.